This TCR beta chain was sequenced for a study of PD-L1 blockade in urothelial cancer. Study-wide context: Researchers looked at the blood 3 weeks (second dose) and 6 weeks after treatment began.

With 3 bases clipped from V and 7 bases from J, the junction kept 1 base outside the gene matches. Germline V lookup: CDR1 SGDLS, CDR2 YYNGEE. The CDR3 sequence is 13 residues long. The data were produced by immunoSEQ multiplex PCR, yet TCRdb's version contains in-frame clones alone and is incomplete. The sample holds 40,000 or so clones, approximately 80% seen once. The chain links TRBV9 to TRBJ2-7; TRBD2 matches 13 bases. The TCR originated in an older man with urothelial cancer. The sequencing used PBMCs, collected around atezolizumab (anti-PD-L1) treatment. CDR3 region: CASSATSGREQYF. The CDR3 region has the DNA TGTGCCAGCAGCGCGACTAGCGGGAGGGAGCAGTACTTC.